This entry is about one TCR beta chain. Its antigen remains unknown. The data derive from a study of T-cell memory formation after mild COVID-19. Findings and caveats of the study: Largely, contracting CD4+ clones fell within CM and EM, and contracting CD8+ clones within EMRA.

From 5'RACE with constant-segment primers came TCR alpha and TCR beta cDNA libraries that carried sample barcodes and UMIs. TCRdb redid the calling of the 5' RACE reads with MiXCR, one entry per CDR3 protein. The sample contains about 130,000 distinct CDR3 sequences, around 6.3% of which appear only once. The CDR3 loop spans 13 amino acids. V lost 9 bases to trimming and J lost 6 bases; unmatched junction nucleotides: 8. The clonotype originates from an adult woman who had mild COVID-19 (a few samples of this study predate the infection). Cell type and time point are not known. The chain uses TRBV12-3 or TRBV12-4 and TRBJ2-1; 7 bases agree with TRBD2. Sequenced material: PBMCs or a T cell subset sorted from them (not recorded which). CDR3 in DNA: TGTGCCAGTAGACGGGCTAGCGGCAATGAGCAGTTCTTC. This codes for CASRRASGNEQFF.